This is a list of T cell receptor beta chains from one sample in a study of identical twins. TCRdb passed the 5' RACE reads through MiXCR, listing each CDR3 protein once. Of some 500,000 distinct CDR3 sequences in the sample, about 13% are singletons; the top ten hold approximately 1%. These data also featured in a second study, about yellow fever vaccine responses in identical twins.

The sequencing sample was made of CD4+ T cells sorted from blood. The receptors come from a young woman in good health. The CDR3 runs from the conserved cysteine through the conserved F or W. A D gene is named only where the DNA matches it firmly. The size field is filled for only some rows; it gives once, few, many or a size class.

TRBV21-1	NA	TRBJ2-3	NA	TGTGCCAGCAGCAAACGTAACACAGATACGCAGTATTTT	CASSKRNTDTQYF
TRBV12-3/TRBV12-4	many	TRBJ2-7	NA	TGTGCCAGCAGTTCCCATTCAACAGGGAAGAACGAGCAGTACTTC	CASSSHSTGKNEQYF
TRBV6-1	NA	TRBJ2-7	TRBD1	TGTGCCAGCAGCTGGACAGGAAAATACGAGCAGTACTTC	CASSWTGKYEQYF
TRBV10-3	many	TRBJ2-2	TRBD2	TGTGCCATCAGTCTTAGGGCTAGCGGTAACACCGGGGAGCTGTTTTTT	CAISLRASGNTGELFF
TRBV7-9	few	TRBJ1-5	NA	TGTGCCAGCAGCTTGGAAGAGTATCAGCCCCAGCATTTT	CASSLEEYQPQHF
TRBV6-2/TRBV6-3	NA	TRBJ2-2	NA	TGTGCCAGCAGGAGTCTAGTTTACACCGGGGAGCTGTTTTTT	CASRSLVYTGELFF
TRBV5-6	NA	TRBJ2-7	NA	TGTGCCAGCAGCTTGTGGGGGCAGATCCTCTCCTACGAGCAGTACTTC	CASSLWGQILSYEQYF
TRBV3-1	few	TRBJ2-7	TRBD2	TGTGCCAGCAGCCGCCTAGCGGAGAAAAACTACGAGCAGTACTTC	CASSRLAEKNYEQYF
TRBV7-2	many	TRBJ2-7	NA	TGTGCCAGCAGCTTAACCCCGGGGATCTCCTACGAGCAGTACTTC	CASSLTPGISYEQYF
TRBV28	NA	TRBJ2-4	NA	TGTGCCAGCAGTTCGACCGGGGGAGAAAACATTCAGTACTTC	CASSSTGGENIQYF
TRBV7-8	NA	TRBJ2-4	NA	TGTGCCAGCAGCCTCAGAGGGGGTTCAGCCAAAAACATTCAGTACTTC	CASSLRGGSAKNIQYF
TRBV7-8	few	TRBJ2-2	NA	TGTGCCAGCAGCTTAGTTCGGTTGGACACCGGGGAGCTGTTTTTT	CASSLVRLDTGELFF
TRBV6-5	NA	TRBJ2-3	NA	TGTGCCAGCAGTTACCTAGAGTCAGAAGATACGCAGTATTTT	CASSYLESEDTQYF
TRBV29-1	NA	TRBJ1-2	NA	TGCAGCGCCCGGGACGATAACTTTGGCTACACCTTC	CSARDDNFGYTF
TRBV4-2	NA	TRBJ2-3	NA	TGTGCCAGCAGCCAAGATGGGGCAGCGCTGGCAGATACGCAGTATTTT	CASSQDGAALADTQYF
TRBV5-1	many	TRBJ1-6	NA	TGCGCCAGCAGCTTGGATGGGGGCTCACCCCTCCACTTT	CASSLDGGSPLHF
TRBV9	NA	TRBJ2-2	NA	TGTGCCAGCAGCGTACTTATGGGGACCGGGGAGCTGTTTTTT	CASSVLMGTGELFF
TRBV9	many	TRBJ2-7	NA	TGTGCCAGCAGCGTAGCGCCCGGGGGTGTCTACGAGCAGTACTTC	CASSVAPGGVYEQYF
TRBV15	NA	TRBJ1-1	NA	TGTGCCACCAGCAGAGATCGGTCGAGGGGCACTGAAGCTTTCTTT	CATSRDRSRGTEAFF
TRBV30	few	TRBJ2-1	NA	TGTGCCTGGAGTGTACGACGAAGAGGAGCGGACAATGAGCAGTTCTTC	CAWSVRRRGADNEQFF
TRBV11-1	few	TRBJ2-5	NA	TGTGCCAGCAGCTTGTGGCGAGCAGGGCTGACAGATCCGGGGGAGACCCAGTACTTC	CASSLWRAGLTDPGETQYF
TRBV10-3	NA	TRBJ2-1	NA	TGTGCCATCAGGGGGATGGGGGACTCCTACAATGAGCAGTTCTTC	CAIRGMGDSYNEQFF
TRBV19	NA	TRBJ2-1	NA	TGTGCCAGTACCAAACCGACAGGCTTTGGCTCCTACAATGAGCAGTTCTTC	CASTKPTGFGSYNEQFF
TRBV7-2	few	TRBJ2-7	NA	TGTGCCAGCAGCTTAGCATCACCGGGACAAACGACAACCTACGAGCAGTACTTC	CASSLASPGQTTTYEQYF
TRBV6-1	few	TRBJ1-1	NA	TGTGCCAGCGGGGGGTGGAACACTGAAGCTTTCTTT	CASGGWNTEAFF
TRBV18	NA	TRBJ2-2	TRBD1	TGTGCCAGCTCACCGTCGCAGGGGGCCCCCGGGGAGCTGTTTTTT	CASSPSQGAPGELFF
TRBV5-5	many	TRBJ2-1	NA	TGTGCCAGCAGCTTGCCCCAGACGGGCCAGCAGTTCTTC	CASSLPQTGQQFF
TRBV15	many	TRBJ2-4	TRBD2	TGTGCCACCAGCAGAAAGGGACTAGCAGTACAGTACTTC	CATSRKGLAVQYF
TRBV5-1	NA	TRBJ2-7	NA	TGCGCCAGCAGCTTGGTCCCCCAGGGCGGGTACTACGAGCAGTACTTC	CASSLVPQGGYYEQYF
TRBV7-2	NA	TRBJ1-2	NA	TGTGCCAGCAGCTTAGGCGCAGCGGGCGGAAATGGCTACACCTTC	CASSLGAAGGNGYTF
TRBV6-2/TRBV6-3	few	TRBJ1-1	NA	TGTGCCAGCAAATCGGGTGGTATGAACACTGAAGCTTTCTTT	CASKSGGMNTEAFF
TRBV9	few	TRBJ2-3	NA	TGTGCCAGCAGCGTAGATGGGGCGAGCACAGATACGCAGTATTTT	CASSVDGASTDTQYF
TRBV6-1	NA	TRBJ1-5	NA	TGTGCCAGCCTCTTGTATAGCAATCAGCCCCAGCATTTT	CASLLYSNQPQHF
TRBV5-1	NA	TRBJ2-7	TRBD1	TGCGCCAGCAGCTTGGAGGGGGCATATGGAGTGCAGTACTTC	CASSLEGAYGVQYF
TRBV7-9	few	TRBJ2-1	TRBD2	TGTGCCAGCAGCTTCGGAGGACTAGCGGGCTCCTACAATGAGCAGTTCTTC	CASSFGGLAGSYNEQFF
TRBV7-2	NA	TRBJ2-1	TRBD1	TGTGCCAGCAGCTCACAGGGGGCGGGGGCCAATGAGCAGTTCTTC	CASSSQGAGANEQFF
TRBV29-1	few	TRBJ2-3	NA	TGCAGTGCTCGACCCAGCACAGATACGCAGTATTTT	CSARPSTDTQYF
TRBV12-5	few	TRBJ2-2	NA	TGTGCTAGTGGTTTGGTACTGCAGGGGAAGCTGTTTTTT	CASGLVLQGKLFF
TRBV7-9	NA	TRBJ2-3	NA	TGTGCCAGCAGCCTCCGACCAGGGTCAGATACGCAGTATTTT	CASSLRPGSDTQYF
TRBV18	NA	TRBJ2-7	TRBD2	TGTGCCAGCTCACCGAGGGGGACTAGCGGGAGAGGCGAGCAGTACTTC	CASSPRGTSGRGEQYF
TRBV5-1	few	TRBJ2-7	NA	TGCGCCAGCAGCCCCATGACTGGGGAGCAGTACTTC	CASSPMTGEQYF
TRBV11-3	few	TRBJ2-2	NA	TGTGCCAGCAGCTTAGGGAGCGGCGGGGAGCTGTTTTTT	CASSLGSGGELFF
TRBV28	many	TRBJ2-5	NA	TGTGCCAGCAGTTGGGGTCGAGAGACCCAGTACTTC	CASSWGRETQYF
TRBV20-1	few	TRBJ2-3	NA	TGCAGTGGGCTGGGAGCGGGCACAGATACGCAGTATTTT	CSGLGAGTDTQYF
TRBV29-1	many	TRBJ1-2	NA	TGCAGCGTTTCCGAAACCCGGACGGGCTACACCTTC	CSVSETRTGYTF
TRBV7-2	few	TRBJ2-3	TRBD1	TGTGCCAGCAGCTCCGGACAGGGGGCTAAAGATACGCAGTATTTT	CASSSGQGAKDTQYF
TRBV6-6	NA	TRBJ1-4	NA	TGTGCCAGCTTCGGCTCAAGCGAAAAACTGTTTTTT	CASFGSSEKLFF
TRBV10-3	NA	TRBJ2-7	TRBD1	TGTGCCATCAAGTCCGACAGGGGGAACTACGAGCAGTACTTC	CAIKSDRGNYEQYF
TRBV7-2	few	TRBJ2-7	NA	TGTGCCAGCAGCTTAAGTTGGGGACGGGACGAGCAGTACTTC	CASSLSWGRDEQYF
TRBV6-1	NA	TRBJ2-3	TRBD2	TGTGCCAGCAGTCGTGAATTCGGACTAGTTTCGGATACGCAGTATTTT	CASSREFGLVSDTQYF
TRBV11-2	few	TRBJ2-1	NA	TGTGCCAGCAGCTTTGGGTTTTTAGCAGGCAATGAGCAGTTCTTC	CASSFGFLAGNEQFF
TRBV4-2	NA	TRBJ2-1	TRBD2	TGTGCCAGCAGCCAAGGTACTAGCGGGGCCTACAATGAGCAGTTCTTC	CASSQGTSGAYNEQFF
TRBV6-1	few	TRBJ1-1	TRBD1	TGTGCCAGCGGTCAGGGGGCGCGTACTGAAGCTTTCTTT	CASGQGARTEAFF
TRBV3-1	many	TRBJ2-5	NA	TGTGCCAGCAGCCAGCGGGTCGGGCAAGAGACCCAGTACTTC	CASSQRVGQETQYF
TRBV14	NA	TRBJ2-1	NA	TGTGCCAGCACCCAGTTAGGGAGCTCCTACAATGAGCAGTTCTTC	CASTQLGSSYNEQFF
TRBV10-3	NA	TRBJ2-3	NA	TGTGCCATCAGCCTGGGTAGCGTGAGCACAGATACGCAGTATTTT	CAISLGSVSTDTQYF
TRBV29-1	few	TRBJ1-2	NA	TGCAGCGTTGGCGAATTGGGTGAGGGGTTGGGCTACACCTTC	CSVGELGEGLGYTF
TRBV6-2/TRBV6-3	many	TRBJ2-1	TRBD2	TGTGCCAGCAGTTTGACTAGCGGGAGACCCAATGAGCAGTTCTTC	CASSLTSGRPNEQFF
TRBV10-3	few	TRBJ2-7	TRBD1	TGTGCCATCAGTGAGGACCCGGGACAGGGCTACGAGCAGTACTTC	CAISEDPGQGYEQYF
TRBV20-1	NA	TRBJ2-7	TRBD2	TGCAGTGCCCGGGACTACGACCAGTACTTC	CSARDYDQYF